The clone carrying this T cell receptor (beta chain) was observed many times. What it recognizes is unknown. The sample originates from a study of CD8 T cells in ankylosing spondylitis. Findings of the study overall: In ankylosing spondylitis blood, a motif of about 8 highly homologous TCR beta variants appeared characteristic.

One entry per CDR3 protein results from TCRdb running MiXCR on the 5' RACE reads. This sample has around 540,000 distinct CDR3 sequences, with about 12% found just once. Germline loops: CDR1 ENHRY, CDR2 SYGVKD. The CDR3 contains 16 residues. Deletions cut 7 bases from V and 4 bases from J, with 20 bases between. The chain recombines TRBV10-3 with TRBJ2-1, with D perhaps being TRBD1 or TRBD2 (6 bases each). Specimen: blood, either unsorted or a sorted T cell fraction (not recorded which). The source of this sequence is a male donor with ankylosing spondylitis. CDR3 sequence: CAITGGTTRGYNEQFF. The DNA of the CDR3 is TGTGCCATCACCGGAGGGACAACGCGTGGATACAATGAGCAGTTCTTC.